The 28 T cell receptor beta chains below all came from one sample that was sequenced in a study of cytotoxic CD8 clonotypes in ibrutinib-treated CLL. Assay used: immunoSEQ multiplex PCR; TCRdb lists only in-frame clones, some missing. This sample has over 45,000 clones, with approximately 60% found just once. This sample comprised PBMCs, obtained after 24 months of ibrutinib treatment. The receptor set was obtained from a human donor with chronic lymphocytic leukemia.

The chain is built from TRBV10-3 and TRBJ2-6; a weak D match, TRBD2 (5 bases). The V and J ends lost 3 bases and 0 bases respectively, with 9 bases between them. The CDR3 spans 16 residues. Germline CDR1 reads ENHRY; CDR2 reads SYGVKD. CDR3 loop: CAISEGLPSGANVLTF. In DNA form, the CDR3 reads TGTGCCATCAGTGAAGGACTTCCCTCTGGGGCCAACGTCCTGACTTTC.

At least ten counts were recorded for this clone. The V gene is TRBV27, the J gene TRBJ2-7; D might be TRBD1 or TRBD2, each matching 7 bases. Per the germline V gene, CDR1 is MNHEY and CDR2 is SMNVEV (reference sequence). Trimming shortened V by 10 bases and J by 3 bases, and 22 bases separated the two germline ends. The CDR3 consists of 15 residues. CDR3 in amino acids: CATQGGPLGNYEQYF. The CDR3 coding sequence is TGTGCCACCCAGGGGGGGCCGTTGGGTAACTACGAGCAGTACTTC.

This clone was detected only once. The chain has TRBV7-2 and TRBJ2-7; 7 bases align to TRBD2. V shed 5 bases, J shed 3 bases, and the junction held 10 bases outside the gene matches. This CDR3 has 15 amino acids. Germline assignment: CDR1 SGHTA and CDR2 FQGNSA. The CDR3 DNA reads TGTGCCAGCAGCCCTAGCGGTCACAAAAGCTACGAGCAGTACTTC. This translates into CASSPSGHKSYEQYF.

The rearrangement joins TRBV7-2 to TRBJ1-5, with D unresolved. The germline V and J ends were trimmed by 1 base and 4 bases, with 5 bases remaining between them. Germline CDR1 reads SGHTA; CDR2 reads FQGNSA. This CDR3 spans 13 amino acids. The CDR3 DNA follows: TGTGCCAGCAGCTTAGTACAGAATCAGCCCCAGCATTTT. This encodes CASSLVQNQPQHF.

V usage is TRBV5-4 and J usage is TRBJ1-4, with no clear D. V lost 6 bases to trimming and J lost 5 bases, with 23 bases between them. Germline CDR1 is SGHNT and CDR2 is YYREEE (reference sequence). CDR3 length equals 17 residues. CDR3 coding DNA: TGTGCCAGCACCGATGGGATTTCTAAGGATAGCAATGAAAAACTGTTTTTT. Amino acids: CASTDGISKDSNEKLFF.

The chain joins TRBV6-5 to TRBJ1-2, with 7 nucleotides matching TRBD1. Unmatched junction bases numbered 5, after V lost 6 bases and J lost 4 bases. In germline, CDR1 is MNHEY, CDR2 SVGAGI. The CDR3 extends over 13 amino acids. The CDR3 coding sequence is TGTGCCAGCAGGATCGGGACAGCCTATGGCTACACCTTC. Translation: CASRIGTAYGYTF.

This clone was counted only a few times. The chain couples TRBV21-1 to TRBJ1-1; TRBD1, the table's D call, was not compared with the DNA. TRBV21-1 is noted as a pseudogene. The CDR3 is 14 residues long. CDR3 amino acids: CASSRVWARIRAFF. Here the CDR3 DNA reads TGTGCCAGCAGCAGGGTCTGGGCCCGGATCCGAGCTTTCTTT.

The chain recombines TRBV10-3 with TRBJ1-2, with 8 positions matching TRBD1. The CDR3 extends over 15 amino acids. After removal of 2 bases from V and 4 bases from J, the junction contained 6 bases not matched to a gene. Germline loops: CDR1 ENHRY, CDR2 SYGVKD. The CDR3 DNA is TGTGCCATCAGTGAGCAGCAGGGGGCCATCTATGGCTACACCTTC. Its protein is CAISEQQGAIYGYTF.

The chain employs TRBV30 and TRBJ2-5, with D perhaps matching TRBD1 (5 bases). Germline V gene sequence: CDR1 GTSNPN, CDR2 SVGIG (reference sequence). The CDR3 consists of 12 residues. V was pared by 5 bases and J by 2 bases, with 9 bases between. This chain's CDR3 is CAWEQGQETQYF. In DNA, the CDR3 is TGTGCCTGGGAGCAGGGACAAGAGACCCAGTACTTC.

V and J are TRBV25-1 and TRBJ2-7; unclear D gene. V lost 9 bases, J lost 6 bases, and 9 bases lay in between. The CDR3 covers 10 residues. Germline loops: CDR1 MGHDK, CDR2 SYGVNS. The CDR3 reads CARAGGEQYV. The CDR3, as DNA: TGTGCCAGGGCCGGTGGCGAGCAGTACGTC.

This clone turned up a few times. The rearrangement uses TRBV4-2 and TRBJ2-5; 9 bases fit TRBD2. This CDR3 contains 16 residues. J was trimmed by 2 bases and V by 0 bases; bases with no gene match: 4. Germline CDR1 is LGHNA and CDR2 is YNFKEQ. The CDR3 DNA sequence: TGTGCCAGCAGCCAAGAGTGGCTAGCGGGGCAAGAGACCCAGTACTTC. As protein: CASSQEWLAGQETQYF.

The V and J genes are TRBV5-1 and TRBJ2-3; TRBD2 matches at 14 bases. The CDR3 length is 22 residues. After removal of 2 bases from V and 0 bases from J, the junction contained 17 bases not matched to a gene. Per germline, CDR1 SGHRS and CDR2 YFSETQ. For the CDR3, the DNA is TGCGCCAGCAGCTTCTCCCCTCGGACTAGCGGGGGGACAGGGTCTAGCACAGATACGCAGTATTTT. This translates into CASSFSPRTSGGTGSSTDTQYF.

CDR3 sequence: CAWSARDRGESYTF. In nucleotides, the CDR3 is TGTGCCTGGAGTGCCCGGGACAGGGGTGAGAGCTACACCTTC. The chain combines TRBV30 with TRBJ1-2; 10 bases are a match to TRBD1. The germline V gene has CDR1 GTSNPN and CDR2 SVGIG (reference sequence). Unmatched junction bases numbered 8, after V lost 1 base and J lost 9 bases. This CDR3 region has 14 residues.

V gene TRBV6-5 combines with J gene TRBJ2-1; D perhaps matches TRBD1 (6 bases). CDR1 MNHEY and CDR2 SVGAGI come from the germline V gene. There are 15 residues in the CDR3. The germline V and J ends were trimmed by 8 bases and 4 bases, with 18 bases remaining between them. CDR3 protein: CASCPLDDRYNEQFF. The CDR3 DNA is TGTGCCAGCTGTCCGCTTGATGACAGGTACAATGAGCAGTTCTTC.

This clone was found once. This rearrangement joins TRBV6-6 to TRBJ1-2; a weak D match, TRBD1 (6 bases). Germline CDR1 and CDR2: MNHNY and SVGAGI (reference sequence). This CDR3 comprises 14 residues. The V and J ends lost 7 bases and 2 bases respectively, with 14 bases between them. CDR3 bases: TGTGCCAGCAAGCGGACAGAAGTCAACTATGGCTACACCTTC. It yields the protein CASKRTEVNYGYTF.

This chain links TRBV29-1 with TRBJ2-1; tentatively, D is TRBD1 (5 bases). This CDR3 contains 13 residues. The V gene lost 4 bases and the J gene lost 1 base, with 8 bases spanning the gap. Germline loops: CDR1 SQVTM, CDR2 ANQGSEA. CDR3: CSVVRGSYNEQFF. CDR3 coding DNA: TGCAGCGTTGTAAGGGGATCCTACAATGAGCAGTTCTTC.

This clone was observed at least ten times. The V and J genes are TRBV6-1 and TRBJ1-4; tentative D call: TRBD1 (5 bases). Germline V lookup: CDR1 MNHNS, CDR2 SASEGT. Trimming took 7 bases from V and 3 from J, leaving 12 bases between them. The CDR3 extends over 14 amino acids. This chain's CDR3 is CASKGTGANEKLFF. In nucleotides, the CDR3 is TGTGCCAGCAAGGGAACGGGGGCTAATGAAAAACTGTTTTTT.

The table lists this clone with a few counts. At the DNA level, this CDR3 is encoded by other sequences in the same sample as well. The CDR3 loop reads CASSSGSYEQYF. As DNA, the CDR3 is TGCGCCAGCAGTTCTGGATCCTACGAGCAGTACTTC. J is TRBJ2-7 and V is TRBV5-1; D call uncertain. Germline V gene lookup returns CDR1 SGHRS and CDR2 YFSETQ. V lost 5 bases, J lost 1 base, and 7 bases lay in between. This CDR3 comprises 12 residues.

This clone came up a few times. The chain employs TRBV11-2 and TRBJ2-3, with a weak D call TRBD2 (6 bases). The V end was cut by 0 bases, the J end by 8 bases, with 12 bases between. This CDR3 is 14 amino acids long. CDR1 and CDR2 from the germline V gene are SGHAT and FQNNGV. CDR3 sequence reads: CASSLDAGAGTQYF. CDR3 bases: TGTGCCAGCAGCTTAGATGCCGGAGCGGGTACGCAGTATTTT. Complete variable domain (other parts from reference TRBV11-2 and TRBJ2-3): EAGVAQSPRYKIIEKRQSVAFWCNPISGHATLYWYQQILGQGPKLLIQFQNNGVVDDSQLPKDRFSAERLKGVDSTLKIQPAKLEDSAVYLCASSLDAGAGTQYFGPGTRLTVL.

The gene calls are TRBV7-9 and TRBJ1-2, with unresolved D. CDR3 size: 11 residues. Looked up from germline, CDR1 is SEHNR and CDR2 is FQNEAQ (reference sequence). The ends were cut back, 5 bases at V and 3 bases at J, with 4 bases in the middle. DNA for the CDR3: TGTGCCAGCAGCGTGGACTATGGCTACACCTTC. Translation: CASSVDYGYTF.

The chain has TRBV5-1 and TRBJ2-1; D may match TRBD1 or TRBD2 (5 bases each). Germline V gene lookup returns CDR1 SGHRS and CDR2 YFSETQ. Trimming stripped 5 bases from V and 0 bases from J, with 12 bases between. The CDR3 covers 15 residues. CDR3 sequence reads: CASRLSGTSYNEQFF. The CDR3 coding sequence is TGCGCCAGCAGATTGTCAGGGACCTCCTACAATGAGCAGTTCTTC. The whole variable domain, remainder taken from reference TRBV5-1 and TRBJ2-1, is KAGVTQTPRYLIKTRGQQVTLSCSPISGHRSVSWYQQTPGQGLQFLFEYFSETQRNKGNFPGRFSGRQFSNSRSEMNVSTLELGDSALYLCASRLSGTSYNEQFFGPGTRLTVL.

This clone has just a few counts. This rearrangement joins TRBV10-3 to TRBJ1-6; D is uncertain. Germline V CDR1 and CDR2: ENHRY, SYGVKD. The CDR3 totals 13 residues. Trimming took 5 bases from V and 5 from J, leaving 7 bases between them. CDR3 DNA sequence: TGTGCCATCAGTCGGACCAATAATTCACCCCTCCACTTT. This encodes CAISRTNNSPLHF.

The gene calls are TRBV6-4 and TRBJ1-2; weak D call: TRBD1 (5 bases). V was shortened by 3 bases and J by 8 bases, with 19 bases between the two germline ends. Germline V gene sequence: CDR1 MRHNA, CDR2 SNTAGT. The CDR3 has 15 residues. DNA for the CDR3: TGTGCCAGCAGTGAGGGTACAGGATCGTTTTGGGGCTACACCTTC. As protein: CASSEGTGSFWGYTF.

The chain uses TRBV25-1 and TRBJ2-4, with D uncertain. This CDR3 is built from 16 residues. Trimming removed 2 bases at V and 0 bases at J, with 11 bases between. Per the germline V gene, CDR1 is MGHDK and CDR2 is SYGVNS. CDR3 loop: CASSETGVLAKNIQYF. CDR3 sequence (DNA): TGTGCCAGCAGTGAAACGGGCGTTCTAGCCAAAAACATTCAGTACTTC.

This clone was seen more than once but under ten times. The CDR3 region is CASSLGWEYV. CDR3 coding DNA: TGCGCCAGCAGCCTGGGCTGGGAGTACGTC. This sequence joins TRBV5-1 and TRBJ2-7; D is unresolved. Deletions cut 4 bases from V and 11 bases from J, with 10 bases between. The CDR3 is made up of 10 amino acids. The germline V gene encodes CDR1 SGHRS and CDR2 YFSETQ.

This clone was seen more than once but under ten times. CDR3 bases: TGTGCCAGCGGCCCAGGACCCATGAACACTGAAGCTTTCTTT. Translated: CASGPGPMNTEAFF. The J gene is TRBJ1-1, the V gene TRBV28; the D is unclear. CDR3 size: 14 residues. CDR1 is MDHEN, CDR2 SYDVKM, per germline. V lost 8 bases and J lost 0, with 13 bases in between.

The V gene is TRBV28, the J gene TRBJ2-3; D is undetermined. V gave up 5 bases and J gave up 7 bases, with 19 bases separating them. This CDR3 spans 15 amino acids. CDR1 and CDR2 (germline): MDHEN, SYDVKM. The CDR3 loop is CASSGAIIKLNTQYF. As DNA, the CDR3 is TGTGCCAGCAGTGGCGCCATCATAAAATTAAATACGCAGTATTTT.

The chain recombines TRBV15 with TRBJ2-5, with 8 bases fitting TRBD2. In germline, CDR1 is LNHNV, CDR2 YYDKDF (reference sequence). The CDR3 has 15 residues. V lost 5 bases, J lost 5 bases, and 10 bases stayed unmatched. The CDR3 nucleotides are TGTGCCACCAGCCCTTCGGGGGGGCGAGGGGAGACCCAGTACTTC. Translated, it gives CATSPSGGRGETQYF.